This T cell receptor beta chain was obtained from a study of shared clonotypes between healthy human individuals. About this clone itself: As yet, its antigen is unknown.

Deep was the level used in running the assay. The unsorted PBMC sample used ten immunoSEQ deep assay plates. The data were produced by immunoSEQ multiplex PCR, yet TCRdb's version contains in-frame clones alone and is incomplete. The table lists roughly 480,000 clones, roughly 85% of them singletons. Nashville, Tennessee was home to all donors, who were Caucasian adults. The study's findings and limits: Owing to a small donor count, the genetic and exposure-history diversity represented was limited.

The CDR3 consists of 14 residues. Trimming left V 1 base short and J 5 bases short, with 11 bases between. Germline V lookup: CDR1 LNHNV, CDR2 YYDKDF (reference sequence). The sequenced sample was PBMCs. The rearrangement links TRBV15 to TRBJ2-5; D call uncertain. The sequence was collected from a woman aged 40 to 50 in good health. Some clones in this sample may be carry-over from other donors' samples. In nucleotides, the CDR3 is TGTGCCACCAGCAGAGGCGGACGGATGGAGACCCAGTACTTC. Translating it yields CATSRGGRMETQYF.